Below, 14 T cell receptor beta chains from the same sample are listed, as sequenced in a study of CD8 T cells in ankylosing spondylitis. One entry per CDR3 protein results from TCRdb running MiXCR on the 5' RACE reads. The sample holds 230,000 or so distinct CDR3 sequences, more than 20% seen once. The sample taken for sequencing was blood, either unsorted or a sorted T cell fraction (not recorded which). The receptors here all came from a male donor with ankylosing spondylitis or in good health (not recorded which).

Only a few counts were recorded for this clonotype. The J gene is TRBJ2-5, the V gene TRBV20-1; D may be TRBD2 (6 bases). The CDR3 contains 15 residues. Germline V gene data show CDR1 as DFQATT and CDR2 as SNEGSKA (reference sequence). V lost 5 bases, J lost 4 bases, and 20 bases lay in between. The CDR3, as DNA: TGCAGTGCTCGCCTTTTAAGGCGGGGCGGAGAGACCCAGTACTTC. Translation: CSARLLRRGGETQYF.

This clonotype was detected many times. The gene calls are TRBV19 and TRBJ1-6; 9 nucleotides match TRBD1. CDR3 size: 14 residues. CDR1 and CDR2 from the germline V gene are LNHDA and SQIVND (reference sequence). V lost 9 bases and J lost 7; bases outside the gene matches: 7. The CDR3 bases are TGTGCCAGCAAAGCCGGGACAGGGAATTCACCCCTCCACTTT. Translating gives CASKAGTGNSPLHF.

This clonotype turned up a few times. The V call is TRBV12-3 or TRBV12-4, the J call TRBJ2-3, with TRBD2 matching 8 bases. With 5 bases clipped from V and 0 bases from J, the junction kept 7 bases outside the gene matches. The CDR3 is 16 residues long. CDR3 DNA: TGTGCCAGCAGTGGGGGACTAGACCCTAGCACAGATACGCAGTATTTT. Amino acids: CASSGGLDPSTDTQYF.

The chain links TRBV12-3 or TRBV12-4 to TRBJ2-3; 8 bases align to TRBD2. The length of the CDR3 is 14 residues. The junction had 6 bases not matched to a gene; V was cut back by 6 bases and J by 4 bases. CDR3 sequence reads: CASRPSAGADTQYF. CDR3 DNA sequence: TGTGCCAGCAGGCCATCAGCGGGGGCAGATACGCAGTATTTT.

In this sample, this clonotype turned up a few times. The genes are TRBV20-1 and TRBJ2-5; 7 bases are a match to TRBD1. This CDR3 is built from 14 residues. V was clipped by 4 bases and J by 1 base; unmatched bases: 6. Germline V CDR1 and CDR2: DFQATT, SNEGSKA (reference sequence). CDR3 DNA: TGCAGTGCTAAAGACAGGGAAACCCAAGAGACCCAGTACTTC. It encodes CSAKDRETQETQYF.

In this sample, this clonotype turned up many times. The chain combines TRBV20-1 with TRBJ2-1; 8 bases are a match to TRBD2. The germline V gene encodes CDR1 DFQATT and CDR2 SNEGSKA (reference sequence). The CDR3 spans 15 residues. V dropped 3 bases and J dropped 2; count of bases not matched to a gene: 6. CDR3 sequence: CSASRVGLAYNEQFF. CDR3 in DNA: TGCAGTGCTAGCAGGGTGGGACTAGCCTACAATGAGCAGTTCTTC.

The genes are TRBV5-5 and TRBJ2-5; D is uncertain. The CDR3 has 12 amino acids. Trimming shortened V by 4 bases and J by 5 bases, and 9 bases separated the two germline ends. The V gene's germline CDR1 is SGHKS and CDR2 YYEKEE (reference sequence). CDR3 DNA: TGTGCCAGCAGCCCCCTTTATGAGACCCAGTACTTC. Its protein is CASSPLYETQYF. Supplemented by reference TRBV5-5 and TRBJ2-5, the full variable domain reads DAGVTQSPTHLIKTRGQQVTLRCSPISGHKSVSWYQQVLGQGPQFIFQYYEKEERGRGNFPDRFSARQFPNYSSELNVNALLLGDSALYLCASSPLYETQYFGPGTRLLVL.

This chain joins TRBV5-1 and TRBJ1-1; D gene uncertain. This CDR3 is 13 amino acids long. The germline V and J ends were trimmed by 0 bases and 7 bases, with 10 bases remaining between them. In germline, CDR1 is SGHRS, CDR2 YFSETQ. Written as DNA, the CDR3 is TGCGCCAGCAGCTTGGTAGGGCGGAGTGAAGCTTTCTTT. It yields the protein CASSLVGRSEAFF.

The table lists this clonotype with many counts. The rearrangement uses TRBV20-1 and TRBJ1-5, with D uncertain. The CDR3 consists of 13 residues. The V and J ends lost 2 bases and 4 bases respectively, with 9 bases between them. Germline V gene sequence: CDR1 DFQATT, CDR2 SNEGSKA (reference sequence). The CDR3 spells CSARQTRNQPQHF. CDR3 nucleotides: TGCAGTGCTAGACAGACAAGGAATCAGCCCCAGCATTTT.

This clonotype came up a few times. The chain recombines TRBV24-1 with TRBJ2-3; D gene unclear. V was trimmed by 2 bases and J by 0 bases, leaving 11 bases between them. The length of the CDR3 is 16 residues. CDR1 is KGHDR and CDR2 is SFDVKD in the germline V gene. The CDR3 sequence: CATSDSRWSSTDTQYF. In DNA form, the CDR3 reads TGTGCCACCAGTGATTCCCGATGGTCTAGCACAGATACGCAGTATTTT.

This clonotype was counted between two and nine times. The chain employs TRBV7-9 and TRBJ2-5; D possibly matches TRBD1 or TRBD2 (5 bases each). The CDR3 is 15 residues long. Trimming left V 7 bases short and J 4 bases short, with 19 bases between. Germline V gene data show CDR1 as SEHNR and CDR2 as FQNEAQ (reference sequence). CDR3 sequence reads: CASTPERGPGETQYF. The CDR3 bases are TGTGCCAGCACCCCAGAACGGGGCCCTGGAGAGACCCAGTACTTC.

CDR3 nucleotides: TGTGCCAGCAGACTAGCGGGGGGGGGTTACAATGAGCAGTTCTTC. Amino acids: CASRLAGGGYNEQFF. This chain uses TRBV12-3 or TRBV12-4 with TRBJ2-1, with TRBD2 matching 13 bases. The CDR3 sequence is 15 residues long. V was clipped by 6 bases and J by 4 bases; unmatched bases: 3.

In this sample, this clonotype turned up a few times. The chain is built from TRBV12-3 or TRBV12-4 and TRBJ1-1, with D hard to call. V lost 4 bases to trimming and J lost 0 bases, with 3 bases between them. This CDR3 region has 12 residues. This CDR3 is CASSWVNTEAFF. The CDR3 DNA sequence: TGTGCCAGCAGTTGGGTGAACACTGAAGCTTTCTTT.

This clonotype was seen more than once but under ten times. Here the CDR3 reads CSAPEDSTARGYTF. In DNA, the CDR3 is TGCAGTGCCCCTGAGGACAGCACGGCACGCGGCTACACCTTC. V is TRBV20-1 and J is TRBJ1-2; D perhaps matches TRBD1 (6 bases). Trimming cost V 6 bases and J 8 bases, with 22 bases left between them. This CDR3 comprises 14 residues. CDR1 is DFQATT and CDR2 is SNEGSKA in the germline V gene (reference sequence).